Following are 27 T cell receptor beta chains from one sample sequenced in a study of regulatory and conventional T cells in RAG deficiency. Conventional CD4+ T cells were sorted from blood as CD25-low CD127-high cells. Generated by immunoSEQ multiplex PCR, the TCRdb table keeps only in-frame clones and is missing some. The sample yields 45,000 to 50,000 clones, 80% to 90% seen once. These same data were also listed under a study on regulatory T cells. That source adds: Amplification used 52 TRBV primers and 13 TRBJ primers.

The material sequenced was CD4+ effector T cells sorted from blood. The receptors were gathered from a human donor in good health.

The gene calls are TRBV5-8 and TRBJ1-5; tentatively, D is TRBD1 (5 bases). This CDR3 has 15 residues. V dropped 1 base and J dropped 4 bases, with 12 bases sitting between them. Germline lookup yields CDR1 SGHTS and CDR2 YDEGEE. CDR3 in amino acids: CASSLPGTVNQPQHF. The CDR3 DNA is TGTGCCAGCAGCTTGCCCGGGACGGTGAATCAGCCCCAGCATTTT.

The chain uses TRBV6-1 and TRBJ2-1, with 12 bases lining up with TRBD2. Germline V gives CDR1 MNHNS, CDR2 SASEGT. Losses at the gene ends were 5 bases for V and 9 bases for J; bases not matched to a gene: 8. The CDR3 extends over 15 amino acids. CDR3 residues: CASSTQGLAGVEQFF. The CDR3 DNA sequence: TGTGCCAGCAGTACACAGGGACTAGCGGGCGTTGAGCAGTTCTTC.

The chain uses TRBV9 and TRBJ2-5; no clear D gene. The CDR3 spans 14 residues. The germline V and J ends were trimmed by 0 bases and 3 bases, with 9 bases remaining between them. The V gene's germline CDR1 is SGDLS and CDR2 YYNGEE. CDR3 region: CASSVGLEKETQYF. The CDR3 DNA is TGTGCCAGCAGCGTAGGATTAGAGAAAGAGACCCAGTACTTC.

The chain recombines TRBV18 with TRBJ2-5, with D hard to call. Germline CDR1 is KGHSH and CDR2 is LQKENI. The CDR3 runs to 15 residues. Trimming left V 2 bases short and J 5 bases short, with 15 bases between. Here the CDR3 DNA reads TGTGCCAGCTCACCAGGTCAGACGCCAAAGGAGACCCAGTACTTC. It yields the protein CASSPGQTPKETQYF.

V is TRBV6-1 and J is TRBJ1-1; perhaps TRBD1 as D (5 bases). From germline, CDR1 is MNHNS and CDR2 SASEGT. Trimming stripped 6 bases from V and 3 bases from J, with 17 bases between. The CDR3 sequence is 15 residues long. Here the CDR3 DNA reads TGTGCCAGCAGGGGGCGCGATTTAAGTGACACTGAAGCTTTCTTT. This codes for CASRGRDLSDTEAFF.

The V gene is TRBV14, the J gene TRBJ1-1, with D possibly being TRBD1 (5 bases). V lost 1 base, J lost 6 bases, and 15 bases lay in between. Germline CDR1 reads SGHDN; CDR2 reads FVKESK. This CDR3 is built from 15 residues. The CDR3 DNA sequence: TGTGCCAGCAGCCAAGTTCCGGGACTTGTACCTGAAGCTTTCTTT. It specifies CASSQVPGLVPEAFF.

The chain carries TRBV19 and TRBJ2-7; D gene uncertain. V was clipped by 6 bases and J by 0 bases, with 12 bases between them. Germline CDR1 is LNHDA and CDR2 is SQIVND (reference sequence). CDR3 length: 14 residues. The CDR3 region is CASSATGSSYEQYF. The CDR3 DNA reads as TGTGCCAGTAGCGCCACTGGAAGCTCCTACGAGCAGTACTTC.

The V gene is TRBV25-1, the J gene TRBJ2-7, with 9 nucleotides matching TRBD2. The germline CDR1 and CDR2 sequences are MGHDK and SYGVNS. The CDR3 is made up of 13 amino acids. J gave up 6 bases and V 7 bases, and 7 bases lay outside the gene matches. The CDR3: CASTIAGVSEQYF. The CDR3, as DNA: TGTGCCAGCACCATAGCGGGAGTCTCCGAGCAGTACTTC.

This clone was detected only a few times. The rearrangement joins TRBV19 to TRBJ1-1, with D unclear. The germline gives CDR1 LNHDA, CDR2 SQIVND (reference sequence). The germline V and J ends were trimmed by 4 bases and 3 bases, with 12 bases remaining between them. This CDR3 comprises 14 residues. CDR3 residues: CASSSGEGHTEAFF. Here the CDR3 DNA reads TGTGCCAGTAGTAGCGGGGAAGGACACACTGAAGCTTTCTTT.

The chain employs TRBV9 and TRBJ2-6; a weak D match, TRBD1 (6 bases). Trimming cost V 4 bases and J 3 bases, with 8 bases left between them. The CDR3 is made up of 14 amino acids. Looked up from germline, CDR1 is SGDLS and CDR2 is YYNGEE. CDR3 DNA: TGTGCCAGCAGCAACAGGGATGGGGCCAACGTCCTGACTTTC. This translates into CASSNRDGANVLTF.

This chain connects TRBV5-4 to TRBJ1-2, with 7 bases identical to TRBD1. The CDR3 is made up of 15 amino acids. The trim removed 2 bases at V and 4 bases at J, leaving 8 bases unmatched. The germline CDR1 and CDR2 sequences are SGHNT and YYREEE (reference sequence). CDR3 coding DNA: TGTGCCAGCAGCTTCTCCGGGACAGAAGCCTATGGCTACACCTTC. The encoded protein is CASSFSGTEAYGYTF.

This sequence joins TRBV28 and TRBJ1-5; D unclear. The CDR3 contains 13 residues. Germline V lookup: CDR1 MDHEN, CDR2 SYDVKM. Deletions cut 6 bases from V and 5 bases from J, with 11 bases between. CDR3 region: CASSARMDQPQHF. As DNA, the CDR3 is TGTGCCAGCAGCGCTCGTATGGATCAGCCCCAGCATTTT.

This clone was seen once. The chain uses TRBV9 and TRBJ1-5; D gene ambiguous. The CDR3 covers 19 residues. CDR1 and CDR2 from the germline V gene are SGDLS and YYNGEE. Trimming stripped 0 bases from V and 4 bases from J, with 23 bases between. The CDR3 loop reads CASSVVPHSRGTANQPQHF. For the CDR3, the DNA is TGTGCCAGCAGCGTAGTTCCCCATTCCCGGGGAACGGCAAATCAGCCCCAGCATTTT.

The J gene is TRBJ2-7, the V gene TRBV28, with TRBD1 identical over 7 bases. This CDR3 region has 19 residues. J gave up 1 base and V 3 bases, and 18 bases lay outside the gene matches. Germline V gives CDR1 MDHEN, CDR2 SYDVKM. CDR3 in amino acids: CASSLQVLPTGRLSYEQYF. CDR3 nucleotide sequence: TGTGCCAGCAGTTTGCAAGTACTGCCGACAGGGCGACTGTCCTACGAGCAGTACTTC.

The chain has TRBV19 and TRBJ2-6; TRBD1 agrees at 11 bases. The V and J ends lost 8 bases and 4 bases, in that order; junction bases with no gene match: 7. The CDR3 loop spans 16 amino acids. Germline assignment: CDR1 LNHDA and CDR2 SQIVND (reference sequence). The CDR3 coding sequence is TGTGCCAGTTCCGGACAGGGGGCTTTGGGGGCCAACGTCCTGACTTTC. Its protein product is CASSGQGALGANVLTF.

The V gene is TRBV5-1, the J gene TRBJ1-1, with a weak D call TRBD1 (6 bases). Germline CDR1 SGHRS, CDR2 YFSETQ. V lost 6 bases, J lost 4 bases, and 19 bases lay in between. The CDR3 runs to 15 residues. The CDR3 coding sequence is TGCGCCAGCACCCTCACGGGGGGCGCTTTCACTGAAGCTTTCTTT. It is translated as CASTLTGGAFTEAFF.

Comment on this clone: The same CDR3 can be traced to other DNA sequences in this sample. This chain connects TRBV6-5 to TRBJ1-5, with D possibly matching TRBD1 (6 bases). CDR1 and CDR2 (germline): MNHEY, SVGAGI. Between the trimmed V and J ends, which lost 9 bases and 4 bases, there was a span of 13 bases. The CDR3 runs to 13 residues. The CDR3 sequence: CASSGQQNQPQHF. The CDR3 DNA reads TGTGCCAGTTCTGGACAGCAGAATCAGCCCCAGCATTTT.

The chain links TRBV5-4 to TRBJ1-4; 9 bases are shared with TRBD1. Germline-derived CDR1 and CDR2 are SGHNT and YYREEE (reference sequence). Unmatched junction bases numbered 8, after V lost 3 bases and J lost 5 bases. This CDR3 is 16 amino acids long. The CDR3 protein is CASSSNSGTGNEKLFF. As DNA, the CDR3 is TGTGCCAGCAGCTCAAACTCGGGGACAGGGAATGAAAAACTGTTTTTT.

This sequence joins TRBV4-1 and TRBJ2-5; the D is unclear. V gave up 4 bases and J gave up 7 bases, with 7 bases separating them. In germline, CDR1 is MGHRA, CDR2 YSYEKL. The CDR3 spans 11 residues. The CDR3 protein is CASSRPGTQYF. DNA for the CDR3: TGCGCCAGCAGCCGTCCGGGGACCCAGTACTTC.

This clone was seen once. The CDR3 loop reads CASSLVGGGYNEQFF. The CDR3 DNA reads TGTGCCAGCAGCTTGGTTGGCGGGGGGTACAATGAGCAGTTCTTC. V and J are TRBV5-6 and TRBJ2-1; 8 bases align to TRBD2. This CDR3 contains 15 residues. The V gene end was trimmed by 0 bases and the J gene end by 4 bases; junction bases not matched to a gene: 3. Per germline, CDR1 SGHDT and CDR2 YYEEEE.

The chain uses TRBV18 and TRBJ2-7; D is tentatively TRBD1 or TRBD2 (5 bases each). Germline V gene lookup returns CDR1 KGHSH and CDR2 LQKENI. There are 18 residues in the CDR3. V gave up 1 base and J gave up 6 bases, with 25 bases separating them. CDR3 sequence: CASSPLFTGTPGTGEQYF. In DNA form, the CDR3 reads TGTGCCAGCTCACCACTATTTACCGGGACGCCCGGGACGGGCGAGCAGTACTTC.

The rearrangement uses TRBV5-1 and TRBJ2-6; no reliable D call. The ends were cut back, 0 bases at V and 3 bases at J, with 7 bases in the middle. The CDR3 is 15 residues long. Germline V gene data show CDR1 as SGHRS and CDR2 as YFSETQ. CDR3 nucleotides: TGCGCCAGCAGCTTGGAGTCCCTTGGGGCCAACGTCCTGACTTTC. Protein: CASSLESLGANVLTF.

The CDR3 region is CASSEGSGYTF. In nucleotides, the CDR3 is TGCGCCAGCAGTGAGGGAAGTGGCTACACCTTC. The chain uses TRBV10-2 and TRBJ1-2; D is unclear. V lost 2 bases and J 7 bases, leaving 5 bases between the germline ends. The CDR3 runs to 11 residues. Per germline, CDR1 WSHSY and CDR2 SAAADI.

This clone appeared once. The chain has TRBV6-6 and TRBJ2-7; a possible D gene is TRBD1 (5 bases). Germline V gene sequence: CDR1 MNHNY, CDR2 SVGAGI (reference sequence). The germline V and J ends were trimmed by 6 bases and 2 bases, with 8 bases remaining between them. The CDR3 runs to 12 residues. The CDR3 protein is CASRTGPYEQYF. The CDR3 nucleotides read TGTGCCAGCAGAACAGGACCCTACGAGCAGTACTTC.

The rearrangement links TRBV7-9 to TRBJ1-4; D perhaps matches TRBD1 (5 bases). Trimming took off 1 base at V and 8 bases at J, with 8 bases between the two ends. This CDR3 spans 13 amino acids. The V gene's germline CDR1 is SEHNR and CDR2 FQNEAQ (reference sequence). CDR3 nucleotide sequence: TGTGCCAGCAGCTTAGGCGGGGGGGAAAAACTGTTTTTT. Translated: CASSLGGGEKLFF.

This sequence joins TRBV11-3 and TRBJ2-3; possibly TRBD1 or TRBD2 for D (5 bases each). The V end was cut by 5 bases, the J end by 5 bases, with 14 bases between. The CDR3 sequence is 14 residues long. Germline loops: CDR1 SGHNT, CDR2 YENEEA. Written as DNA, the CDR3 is TGTGCCAGCAGCCTCCCTCAGGGAGTAGATACGCAGTATTTT. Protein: CASSLPQGVDTQYF.

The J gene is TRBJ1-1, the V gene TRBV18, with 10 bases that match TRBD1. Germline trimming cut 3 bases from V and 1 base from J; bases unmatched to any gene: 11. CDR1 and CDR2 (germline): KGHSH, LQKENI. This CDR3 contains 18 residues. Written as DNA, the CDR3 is TGTGCCAGCTCACCTTTCGCCGGGACAGGGGTATCGAACACTGAAGCTTTCTTT. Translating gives CASSPFAGTGVSNTEAFF.